This T cell receptor beta chain was found in a study of blood T cell repertoires in COVID-19 (dated by TCRdb to the early 2020s). With respect to the entire study: The collaborator samples originated in the United States, Italy and Spain and spanned the acute and convalescent phases of COVID-19. The material from the prospective study consisted of cDNA or gDNA derived from T cells, B-cell-depleted T cells, or PBMCs. The dataset comprised deeply sampled blood TCRbeta repertoires from subjects exposed to, actively infected with, or recovered from COVID-19. The repertoires were made available in a free public database intended to serve as a resource for research on the immune response to SARS-CoV-2. Samples came from the ongoing ImmuneRACE study (first 160 participants) plus 1,254 subjects from 6 global collaborators. Nearly every sample came with metadata listing a de-identified subject ID, COVID-19 status, age in years and sex. Where available, HLA class I and class II types were taken from metadata supplied by the sample provider and were not determined by assay-based typing. The paper's findings and limits, for the study overall: How much clinical and demographic metadata was included differed by source and by participant, and the metadata was provided uncurated.

The V end loses 1 base and the J end loses 0 bases, and a stretch of 13 bases separates them. CDR1 and CDR2 are drawn from the germline V gene: SGHDT, YYEEEE. Taken from cysteine to phenylalanine, the CDR3 has 17 residues. The sequence is cut down to CDR3 DNA, 51 bases in frame from base 1. Collaborating institutions collected whole blood in K2EDTA tubes following their own protocols. Collaborator samples were shipped for TCRbeta analysis as frozen whole blood, isolated PBMCs, or DNA extracted from either sample type. TCRbeta CDR3 regions were amplified from genomic DNA by means of the immunoSEQ Assay, a bias-controlled multiplex PCR. The original pipeline was this. Within the assay, amplification of reference gene primers was used to estimate how many nucleated cells each sample contained. To quantify the absolute abundance of each unique TCRbeta CDR3 rearrangement, sequence reads were collapsed and filtered. For each sample, productive Simpson clonality was calculated as the square root of Simpson's diversity index across productive rearrangements. In its TCRdb copy, this immuneACCESS table keeps in-frame sequences only and misses some clones. Where compared with another copy, unresolved V genes explain less than half of these, and the others have no known cause. The V and J calls and clone size come from that table; D and trimming were worked out from the DNA. The table for this sample lists some 150,000 clones; about 82% of them were counted only once. Roughly 8% of the sample comes from the top ten.

Concerning this clone: The antigen it binds to is not known. The input lacks base qualities; no much larger clone sits a single base away.

The sequence was collected from a woman aged 60-70 years with acute or convalescent COVID-19. Sequenced sample: peripheral blood. This sequence uses TRBV5-6 and TRBJ1-4; the D segment cannot be called with confidence. The nucleotides are TGTGCCAGCAGCTTGAAAGGCCCCGGAGCAACTAATGAAAAACTGTTTTTT. Translated, this is CASSLKGPGATNEKLFF.